The 17 T cell receptor beta chains reported below all come from one sample, sequenced in a study of T cell responses to AZD1222 COVID-19 vaccine. Only in-frame clones appear in the TCRdb table, and some are missing; sequencing was by immunoSEQ multiplex PCR. The sample has about 150,000 clones; roughly nine tenths are singletons. The specimen comprised peripheral blood, sampled on day 0 of AZD1222 vaccination. These receptor sequences come from an adult in good health.

The chain has TRBV5-6 and TRBJ2-1; 7 nucleotides agree with TRBD2. Germline loops: CDR1 SGHDT, CDR2 YYEEEE. V lost 9 bases to trimming and J lost 7 bases; unmatched junction nucleotides: 13. The CDR3 has 14 amino acids. CDR3 nucleotides: TGTGCCACCAAAGGGGCGGGAGTTGTGAATGAGCAGTTCTTC. Translating gives CATKGAGVVNEQFF. Drawing the rest from reference TRBV5-6 and TRBJ2-1, the complete variable domain is DAGVTQSPTHLIKTRGQQVTLRCSPKSGHDTVSWYQQALGQGPQFIFQYYEEEERQRGNFPDRFSGHQFPNYSSELNVNALLLGDSALYLCATKGAGVVNEQFFGPGTRLTVL.

This chain joins TRBV6-6 and TRBJ2-5, with a tentative D call TRBD2 (5 bases). The V end was cut by 5 bases, the J end by 1 base, with 11 bases between. Germline V gene sequence: CDR1 MNHNY, CDR2 SVGAGI (reference sequence). The CDR3 totals 14 residues. The CDR3 protein is CASSTPGGQETQYF. DNA of the CDR3: TGTGCCAGCAGTACCCCAGGAGGCCAAGAGACCCAGTACTTC.

With respect to this clone: Germline is not matched at one junction end, which may reflect a read error. The chain combines TRBV15 with TRBJ2-7; maybe TRBD1 (6 bases). Germline assignment: CDR1 LNHNV and CDR2 YYDKDF (reference sequence). This CDR3 is built from 14 residues. DNA for the CDR3: TGTGCCACCAGCGGAGAGGGGACAACCCACGAGCAGTACTTC. Amino acid sequence: CATSGEGTTHEQYF.

The chain recombines TRBV18 with TRBJ2-1, with D possibly being TRBD1 (5 bases). The CDR3 extends over 13 amino acids. Trimming stripped 3 bases from V and 5 bases from J, with 8 bases between. Germline assignment: CDR1 KGHSH and CDR2 LQKENI. In DNA form, the CDR3 reads TGTGCCAGCTCACCTGCCAGGGACAATGAGCAGTTCTTC. Translated: CASSPARDNEQFF.

The rearrangement links TRBV15 to TRBJ2-7; D is unresolved. The CDR3 loop spans 15 amino acids. Germline CDR1 reads LNHNV; CDR2 reads YYDKDF (reference sequence). Trimming left V 3 bases short and J 3 bases short, with 15 bases between. CDR3 bases: TGTGCCACCAGCAGTAGGCAACCGGCCAACTACGAGCAGTACTTC. It encodes CATSSRQPANYEQYF.

DNA for the CDR3: TGTGCCAGCAGCTTGGCGCGATTCGCGAACACCGGGGAGCTGTTTTTT. Amino acids: CASSLARFANTGELFF. This chain links TRBV28 with TRBJ2-2; D is uncertain. CDR1 and CDR2 from the germline V gene are MDHEN and SYDVKM. V was shortened by 6 bases and J by 0 bases, with 14 bases between the two germline ends. The CDR3 contains 16 residues. Full variable domain (missing parts from reference TRBV28 and TRBJ2-2): DVKVTQSSRYLVKRTGEKVFLECVQDMDHENMFWYRQDPGLGLRLIYFSYDVKMKEKGDIPEGYSVSREKKERFSLILESASTNQTSMYLCASSLARFANTGELFFGEGSRLTVL.

This clone has just one count. The V gene is TRBV11-3, the J gene TRBJ1-2; D remains unclear. Germline values: CDR1 SGHNT, CDR2 YENEEA. This CDR3 region has 17 residues. V shed 1 base and J shed 0 bases, with 15 bases lying between them. The CDR3 nucleotides are TGTGCCAGCAGCTTAGGCGTAAGCGGGCAAACTAACTATGGCTACACCTTC. Its translation is CASSLGVSGQTNYGYTF.

The chain carries TRBV7-9 and TRBJ2-7; possible D gene TRBD2, 5 bases. The CDR3 runs 13 residues. V lost 6 bases to trimming and J lost 7 bases, with 16 bases between them. Looked up from germline, CDR1 is SEHNR and CDR2 is FQNEAQ (reference sequence). CDR3 sequence reads: CASSPGAGTEQYF. In nucleotides, the CDR3 is TGTGCCAGCAGTCCCGGCGCGGGCACTGAGCAGTACTTC.

The CDR3 loop is CASSVGQGPRQPQHF. CDR3 DNA: TGTGCCAGCAGCGTAGGTCAGGGGCCCAGGCAGCCCCAGCATTTT. The chain employs TRBV9 and TRBJ1-5, with a weak D call TRBD1 (6 bases). Deletions cut 0 bases from V and 7 bases from J, with 14 bases between. Germline V gives CDR1 SGDLS, CDR2 YYNGEE. The length of the CDR3 is 15 residues.

The chain employs TRBV25-1 and TRBJ1-2, with D possibly being TRBD1 (5 bases). Looked up from germline, CDR1 is MGHDK and CDR2 is SYGVNS. Trimming removed 7 bases at V and 5 bases at J, with 8 bases between. The CDR3 covers 11 residues. The CDR3 spells CASTTGYGYTF. The CDR3 nucleotides read TGTGCCAGCACCACAGGATATGGCTACACCTTC.

The rearrangement uses TRBV21-1 and TRBJ1-1. TRBV21-1 is reported as a pseudogene. The CDR3 loop spans 18 amino acids. This chain's CDR3 is CASTPTSKDWGRSTEAFF. CDR3 in DNA: TGTGCCAGCACGCCGACAAGCAAAGATTGGGGTAGGAGCACTGAAGCTTTCTTT.

The chain uses TRBV3-1 (or the pseudogene TRBV3-2) and TRBJ1-1, with D perhaps matching TRBD1 (5 bases). V shed 2 bases and J shed 1 base, with 26 bases lying between them. CDR1 and CDR2 (germline): LGHDT, YNNKEL (reference sequence). The CDR3 consists of 20 residues. CDR3 DNA sequence: TGTGCCAGCAGCCAACGCCCCCATGACGCTGGGGACGCGAGGAACACTGAAGCTTTCTTT. This sequence encodes CASSQRPHDAGDARNTEAFF.

The chain couples TRBV18 to TRBJ1-5; D gene unclear. Germline CDR1 is KGHSH and CDR2 is LQKENI. This CDR3 region has 12 residues. V was clipped by 0 bases and J by 6 bases, with 3 bases between them. For the CDR3, the DNA is TGTGCCAGCTCACCACCGGCTCAGCCCCAGCATTTT. It yields the protein CASSPPAQPQHF.

This clone appeared a few times. The chain carries TRBV5-6 and TRBJ2-2; no definite D call. Per the germline V gene, CDR1 is SGHDT and CDR2 is YYEEEE. The CDR3 covers 12 residues. V was clipped by 1 base and J by 5 bases, with 3 bases between them. The CDR3 DNA sequence: TGTGCCAGCAGCTTGATTACCGGGGAGCTGTTTTTT. Amino acid sequence: CASSLITGELFF.

This chain links TRBV18 with TRBJ2-7; maybe TRBD1 (6 bases). The V and J ends lost 3 bases and 5 bases respectively, with 14 bases between them. CDR1 KGHSH and CDR2 LQKENI come from the germline V gene. CDR3 size: 14 residues. In DNA form, the CDR3 reads TGTGCCAGCTCACCCCTAGGACAGTCCGACGAGCAGTACTTC. This sequence encodes CASSPLGQSDEQYF. Based on the CDR3 plus reference TRBV18 and TRBJ2-7, the full variable domain is NAGVMQNPRHLVRRRGQEARLRCSPMKGHSHVYWYRQLPEEGLKFMVYLQKENIIDESGMPKERFSAEFPKEGPSILRIQQVVRGDSAAYFCASSPLGQSDEQYFGPGTRLTVT.

V and J are TRBV7-9 and TRBJ1-1; perhaps TRBD1 as D (6 bases). This CDR3 contains 13 residues. V was cut by 2 bases and J by 4 bases, with 8 bases left in between. Germline V gene lookup returns CDR1 SEHNR and CDR2 FQNEAQ (reference sequence). This CDR3 reads CASSLRGGTEAFF. The CDR3 nucleotides are TGTGCCAGCAGCTTAAGGGGGGGCACTGAAGCTTTCTTT.

This clone was seen once. The J gene is TRBJ2-7, the V gene TRBV11-2, with 8 bases identical to TRBD2. The CDR3 runs to 16 residues. CDR1 is SGHAT, CDR2 FQNNGV, per germline. V was clipped by 5 bases and J by 5 bases; unmatched bases: 14. CDR3 protein: CASSAGPAGALDEQYF. The CDR3 region has the DNA TGTGCCAGCAGCGCTGGGCCAGCGGGAGCCTTAGACGAGCAGTACTTC.